The sequence of this T cell receptor beta chain was determined in a study of CD8+CD57+ T cells in acquired aplastic anemia. On the study more broadly: Sorted CD4+ plus CD8+ cells gave DNA averaging around 3 ug. Healthy CD8+ samples averaged approximately 11 million reads.

About this clonotype itself: No antigen is known for it.

Genomic DNA constituted the template upon which TCR beta VDJ and CDR3 profiling was performed. TCRdb independently ran MiXCR on the reads; one entry per CDR3 protein. The data show some 220,000 distinct CDR3 sequences, approximately 35% seen once. Germline V CDR1 and CDR2: ENHRY, SYGVKD. This CDR3 has 14 amino acids. Trimming took off 10 bases at V and 0 bases at J, with 15 bases between the two ends. Broader study findings: Patients and healthy controls showed no significant CD8+ Simpson's diversity difference. Sharing between patients and controls was observed for roughly 29 CD8+ CDR3 sequences.

The sequenced sample was sorted CD4+, CD8+, or CD8+CD57+ T cells (not recorded which) from PBMCs. The genes are TRBV10-3 and TRBJ1-1, with D unclear. The TCR originated in a human donor in good health, serving as a control. The CDR3, as DNA: TGTGCCAGCGGTTCCCATACAGTGAACACTGAAGCTTTCTTT. It codes for CASGSHTVNTEAFF.